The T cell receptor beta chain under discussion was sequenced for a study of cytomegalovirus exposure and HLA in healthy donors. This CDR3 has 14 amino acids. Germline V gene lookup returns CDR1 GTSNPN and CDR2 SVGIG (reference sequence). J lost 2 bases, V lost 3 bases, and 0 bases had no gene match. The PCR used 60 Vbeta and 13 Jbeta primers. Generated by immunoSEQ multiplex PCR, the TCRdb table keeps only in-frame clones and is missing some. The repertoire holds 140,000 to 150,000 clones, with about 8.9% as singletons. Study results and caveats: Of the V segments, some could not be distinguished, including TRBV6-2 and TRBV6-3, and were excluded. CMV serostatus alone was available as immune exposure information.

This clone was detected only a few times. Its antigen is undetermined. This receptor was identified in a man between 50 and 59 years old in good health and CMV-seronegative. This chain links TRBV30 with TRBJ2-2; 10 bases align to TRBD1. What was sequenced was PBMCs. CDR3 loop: CAWRTGGNTGELFF. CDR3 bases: TGTGCCTGGAGGACAGGGGGCAACACCGGGGAGCTGTTTTTT.